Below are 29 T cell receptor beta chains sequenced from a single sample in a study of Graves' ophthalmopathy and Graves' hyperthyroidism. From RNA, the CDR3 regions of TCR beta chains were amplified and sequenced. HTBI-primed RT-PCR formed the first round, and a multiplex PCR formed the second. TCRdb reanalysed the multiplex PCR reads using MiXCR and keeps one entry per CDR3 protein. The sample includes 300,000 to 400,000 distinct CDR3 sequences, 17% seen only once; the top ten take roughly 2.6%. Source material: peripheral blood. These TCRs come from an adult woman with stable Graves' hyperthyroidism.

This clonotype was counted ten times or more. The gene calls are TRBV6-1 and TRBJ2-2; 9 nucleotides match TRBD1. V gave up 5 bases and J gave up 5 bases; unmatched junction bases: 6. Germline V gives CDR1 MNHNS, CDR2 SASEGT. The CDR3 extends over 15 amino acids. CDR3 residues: CASSHRQGVTGELFF. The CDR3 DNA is TGTGCCAGCAGTCATAGACAGGGGGTTACCGGGGAGCTGTTTTTT.

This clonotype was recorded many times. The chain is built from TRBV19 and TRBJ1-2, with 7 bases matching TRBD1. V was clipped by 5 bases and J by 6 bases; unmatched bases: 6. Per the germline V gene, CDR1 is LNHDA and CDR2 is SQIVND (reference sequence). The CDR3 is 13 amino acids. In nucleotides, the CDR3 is TGTGCCAGTAGTCACCGGGACAGAGATGGCTACACCTTC. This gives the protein CASSHRDRDGYTF.

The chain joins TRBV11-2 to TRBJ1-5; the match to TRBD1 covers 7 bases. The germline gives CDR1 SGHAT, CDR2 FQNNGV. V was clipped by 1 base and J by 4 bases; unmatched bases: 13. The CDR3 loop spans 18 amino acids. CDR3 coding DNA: TGTGCCAGCAGCTTAGGACAGGGCGGGGAAGGTGCGAATCAGCCCCAGCATTTT. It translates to CASSLGQGGEGANQPQHF.

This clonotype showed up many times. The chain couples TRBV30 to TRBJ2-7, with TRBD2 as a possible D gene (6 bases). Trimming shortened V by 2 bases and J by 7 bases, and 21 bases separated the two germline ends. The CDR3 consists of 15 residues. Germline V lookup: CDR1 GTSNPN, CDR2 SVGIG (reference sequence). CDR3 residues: CAWSRLGLSSFEQYF. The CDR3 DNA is TGTGCCTGGAGTCGGTTAGGACTATCCTCCTTTGAGCAGTACTTC.

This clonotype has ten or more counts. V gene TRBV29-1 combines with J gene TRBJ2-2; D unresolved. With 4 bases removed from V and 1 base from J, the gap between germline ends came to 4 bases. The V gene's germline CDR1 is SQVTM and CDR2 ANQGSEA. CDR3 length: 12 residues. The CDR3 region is CSVAGNTGELFF. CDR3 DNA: TGCAGCGTTGCAGGGAACACCGGGGAGCTGTTTTTT.

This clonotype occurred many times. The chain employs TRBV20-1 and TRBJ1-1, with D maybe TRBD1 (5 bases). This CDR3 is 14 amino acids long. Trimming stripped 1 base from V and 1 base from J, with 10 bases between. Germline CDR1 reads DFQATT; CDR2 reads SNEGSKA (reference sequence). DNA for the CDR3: TGCAGTGCTAGAGTCCCAGGGCAGAACACTGAAGCTTTCTTT. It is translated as CSARVPGQNTEAFF.

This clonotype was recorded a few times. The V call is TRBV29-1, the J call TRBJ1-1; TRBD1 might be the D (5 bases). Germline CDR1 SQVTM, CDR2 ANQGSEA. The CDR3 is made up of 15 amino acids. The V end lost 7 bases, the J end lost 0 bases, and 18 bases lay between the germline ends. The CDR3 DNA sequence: TGCAGCGCCCACTCAGGGTTTTCCCTGAACACTGAAGCTTTCTTT. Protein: CSAHSGFSLNTEAFF. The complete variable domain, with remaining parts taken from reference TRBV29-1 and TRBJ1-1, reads SAVISQKPSRDICQRGTSLTIQCQVDSQVTMMFWYRQQPGQSLTLIATANQGSEATYESGFVIDKFPISRPNLTFSTLTVSNMSPEDSSIYLCSAHSGFSLNTEAFFGQGTRLTVV.

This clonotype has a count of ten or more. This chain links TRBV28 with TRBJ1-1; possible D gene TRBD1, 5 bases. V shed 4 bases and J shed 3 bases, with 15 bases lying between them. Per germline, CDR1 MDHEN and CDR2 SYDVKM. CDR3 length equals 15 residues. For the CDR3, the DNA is TGTGCCAGCAGTTCCGAGGGGTGGGTGGACACTGAAGCTTTCTTT. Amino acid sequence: CASSSEGWVDTEAFF.

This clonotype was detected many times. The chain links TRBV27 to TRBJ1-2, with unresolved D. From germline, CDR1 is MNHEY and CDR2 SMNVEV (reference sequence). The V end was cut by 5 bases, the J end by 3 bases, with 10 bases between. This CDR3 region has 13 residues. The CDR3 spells CASSDGLYYGYTF. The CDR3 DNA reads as TGTGCCAGCAGTGACGGACTCTACTATGGCTACACCTTC.

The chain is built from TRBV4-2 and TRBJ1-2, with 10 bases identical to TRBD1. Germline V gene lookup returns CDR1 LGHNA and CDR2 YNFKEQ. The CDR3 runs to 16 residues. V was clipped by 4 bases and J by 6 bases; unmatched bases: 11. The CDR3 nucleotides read TGTGCCAGCAGCCTGACTTGGGACAGGGGTATTGATGGCTACACCTTC. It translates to CASSLTWDRGIDGYTF.

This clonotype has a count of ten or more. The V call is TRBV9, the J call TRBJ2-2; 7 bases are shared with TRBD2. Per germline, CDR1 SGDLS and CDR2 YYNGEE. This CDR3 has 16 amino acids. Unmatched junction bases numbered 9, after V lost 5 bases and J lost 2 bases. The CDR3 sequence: CASSRAGVINTGELFF. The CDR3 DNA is TGTGCCAGCAGTCGGGCGGGAGTAATAAACACCGGGGAGCTGTTTTTT.

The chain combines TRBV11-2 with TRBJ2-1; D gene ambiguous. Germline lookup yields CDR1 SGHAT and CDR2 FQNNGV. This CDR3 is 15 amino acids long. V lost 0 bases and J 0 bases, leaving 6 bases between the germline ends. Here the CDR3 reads CASSLEASSYNEQFF. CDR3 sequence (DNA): TGTGCCAGCAGCTTAGAGGCGAGCTCCTACAATGAGCAGTTCTTC. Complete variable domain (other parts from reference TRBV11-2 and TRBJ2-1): EAGVAQSPRYKIIEKRQSVAFWCNPISGHATLYWYQQILGQGPKLLIQFQNNGVVDDSQLPKDRFSAERLKGVDSTLKIQPAKLEDSAVYLCASSLEASSYNEQFFGPGTRLTVL.

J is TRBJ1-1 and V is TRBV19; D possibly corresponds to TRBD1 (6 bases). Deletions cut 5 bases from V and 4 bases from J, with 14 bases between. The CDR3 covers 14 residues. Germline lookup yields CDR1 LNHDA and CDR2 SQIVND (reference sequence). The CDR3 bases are TGTGCCAGTAGTTCTGGGGGGGCTACCACTGAAGCTTTCTTT. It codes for CASSSGGATTEAFF.

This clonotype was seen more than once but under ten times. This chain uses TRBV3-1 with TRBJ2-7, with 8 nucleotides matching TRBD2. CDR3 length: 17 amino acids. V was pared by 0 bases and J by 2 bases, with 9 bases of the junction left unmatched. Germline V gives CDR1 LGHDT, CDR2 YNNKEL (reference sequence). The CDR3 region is CASSQESASGLTYEQYF. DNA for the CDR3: TGTGCCAGCAGCCAAGAATCCGCTAGCGGGCTAACCTACGAGCAGTACTTC.

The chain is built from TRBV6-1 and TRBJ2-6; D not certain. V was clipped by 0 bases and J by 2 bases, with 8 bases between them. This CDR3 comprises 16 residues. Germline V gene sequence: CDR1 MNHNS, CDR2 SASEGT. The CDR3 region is CASSEAPSPGANVLTF. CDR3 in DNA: TGTGCCAGCAGTGAAGCGCCCAGCCCTGGGGCCAACGTCCTGACTTTC.

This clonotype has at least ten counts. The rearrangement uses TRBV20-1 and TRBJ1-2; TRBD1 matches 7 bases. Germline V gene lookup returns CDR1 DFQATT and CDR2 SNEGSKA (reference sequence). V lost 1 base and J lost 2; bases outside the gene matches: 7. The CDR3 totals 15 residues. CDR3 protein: CSARAESGQNYGYTF. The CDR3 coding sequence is TGCAGTGCTAGAGCCGAATCGGGACAGAACTATGGCTACACCTTC.

The CDR3 DNA follows: TGTGCCAGCAGCCCCCGGCTAAGGCAGGGGGCAAAGACCCAGTACTTC. Encoded protein: CASSPRLRQGAKTQYF. The V and J genes are TRBV7-6 and TRBJ2-5, with TRBD1 identical over 8 bases. The CDR3 length is 16 residues. Unmatched junction bases numbered 14, after V lost 5 bases and J lost 6 bases. Germline assignment: CDR1 SGHVS and CDR2 FNYEAQ.

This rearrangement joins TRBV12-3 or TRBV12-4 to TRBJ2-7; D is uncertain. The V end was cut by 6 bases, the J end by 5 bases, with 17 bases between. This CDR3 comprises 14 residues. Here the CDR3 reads CASSTWGRDNEQYF. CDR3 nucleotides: TGTGCCAGCAGCACCTGGGGAAGAGATAACGAGCAGTACTTC.

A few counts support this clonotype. CDR3: CASTPDSFESGYTF. For the CDR3, the DNA is TGCGCCAGCACCCCGGACTCTTTCGAAAGTGGCTACACCTTC. The chain joins TRBV5-1 to TRBJ1-2; D gene unclear. CDR3 length equals 14 residues. Trimming shortened V by 6 bases and J by 7 bases, and 19 bases separated the two germline ends. In germline, CDR1 is SGHRS, CDR2 YFSETQ.

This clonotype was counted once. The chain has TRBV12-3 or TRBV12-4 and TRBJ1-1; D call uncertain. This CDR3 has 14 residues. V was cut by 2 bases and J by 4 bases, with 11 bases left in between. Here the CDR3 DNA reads TGTGCCAGCAGTTTAAAGGGTCCTATCACTGAAGCTTTCTTT. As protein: CASSLKGPITEAFF.

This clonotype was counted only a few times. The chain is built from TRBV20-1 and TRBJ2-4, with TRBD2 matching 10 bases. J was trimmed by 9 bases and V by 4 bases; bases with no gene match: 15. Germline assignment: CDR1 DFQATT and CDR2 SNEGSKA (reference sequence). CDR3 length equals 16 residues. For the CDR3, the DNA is TGCAGTGCTATATCCCTAGCGGGAGCCTGGGGCGGCATTCAGTACTTC. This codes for CSAISLAGAWGGIQYF.

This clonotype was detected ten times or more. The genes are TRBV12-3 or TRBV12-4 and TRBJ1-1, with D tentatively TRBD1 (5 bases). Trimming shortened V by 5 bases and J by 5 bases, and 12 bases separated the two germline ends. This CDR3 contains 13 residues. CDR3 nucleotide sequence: TGTGCCAGCAGTCCCGTCGGGGGGACTGAAGCTTTCTTT. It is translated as CASSPVGGTEAFF.

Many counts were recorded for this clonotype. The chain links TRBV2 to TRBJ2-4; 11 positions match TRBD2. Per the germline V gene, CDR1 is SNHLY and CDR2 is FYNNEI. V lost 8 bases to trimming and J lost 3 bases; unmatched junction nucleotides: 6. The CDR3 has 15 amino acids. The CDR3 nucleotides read TGTGCCAGCTTTAGCGGGAGGGGGGTCAAAAACATTCAGTACTTC. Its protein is CASFSGRGVKNIQYF. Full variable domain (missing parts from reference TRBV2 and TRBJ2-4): EPEVTQTPSHQVTQMGQEVILRCVPISNHLYFYWYRQILGQKVEFLVSFYNNEISEKSEIFDDQFSVERPDGSNFTLKIRSTKLEDSAMYFCASFSGRGVKNIQYFGAGTRLSVL.

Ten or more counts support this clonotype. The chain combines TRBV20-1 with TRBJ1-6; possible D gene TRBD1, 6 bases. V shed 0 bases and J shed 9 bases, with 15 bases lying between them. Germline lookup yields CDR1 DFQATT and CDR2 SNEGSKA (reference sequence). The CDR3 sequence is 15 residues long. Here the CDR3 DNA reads TGCAGTGCTAGAGAAGGGACACGAACTTCTTCACCCCTCCACTTT. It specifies CSAREGTRTSSPLHF.

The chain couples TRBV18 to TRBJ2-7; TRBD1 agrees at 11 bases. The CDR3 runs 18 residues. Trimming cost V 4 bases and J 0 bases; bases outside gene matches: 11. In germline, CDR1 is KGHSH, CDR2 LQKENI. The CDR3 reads CASSRTGTGGLSSYEQYF. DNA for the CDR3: TGTGCCAGCTCACGGACCGGGACAGGGGGTCTGAGCTCCTACGAGCAGTACTTC. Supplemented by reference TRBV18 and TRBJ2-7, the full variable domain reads NAGVMQNPRHLVRRRGQEARLRCSPMKGHSHVYWYRQLPEEGLKFMVYLQKENIIDESGMPKERFSAEFPKEGPSILRIQQVVRGDSAAYFCASSRTGTGGLSSYEQYFGPGTRLTVT.

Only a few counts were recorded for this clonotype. CDR3 loop: CASSQDPRGTNTGELFF. The CDR3 DNA follows: TGCGCCAGCAGCCAAGATCCCCGCGGAACTAACACCGGGGAGCTGTTTTTT. The chain employs TRBV4-1 and TRBJ2-2; D is uncertain. Germline lookup yields CDR1 MGHRA and CDR2 YSYEKL. Trimming took 0 bases from V and 2 from J, leaving 13 bases between them. CDR3 length equals 17 residues.

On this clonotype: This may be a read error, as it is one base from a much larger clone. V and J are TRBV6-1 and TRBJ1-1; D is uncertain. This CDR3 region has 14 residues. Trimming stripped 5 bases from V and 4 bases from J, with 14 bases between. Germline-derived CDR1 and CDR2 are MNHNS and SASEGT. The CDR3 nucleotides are TGTGCCAGCAGTCATAACGTCCGGAGCACTGAAGCTTTCTTT. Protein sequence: CASSHNVRSTEAFF.

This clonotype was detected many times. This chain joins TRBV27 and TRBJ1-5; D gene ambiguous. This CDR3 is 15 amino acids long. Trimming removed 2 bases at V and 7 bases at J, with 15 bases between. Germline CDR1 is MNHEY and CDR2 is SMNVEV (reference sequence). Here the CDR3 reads CASSLGRADSQPQHF. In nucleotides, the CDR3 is TGTGCCAGCAGTTTAGGTCGGGCAGATAGCCAGCCCCAGCATTTT.

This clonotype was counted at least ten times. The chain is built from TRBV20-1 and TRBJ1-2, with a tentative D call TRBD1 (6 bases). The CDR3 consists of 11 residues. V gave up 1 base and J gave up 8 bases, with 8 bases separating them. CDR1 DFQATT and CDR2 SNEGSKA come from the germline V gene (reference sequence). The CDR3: CSARAGVGYTF. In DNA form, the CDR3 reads TGCAGTGCTAGAGCAGGGGTCGGCTACACCTTC.